The rows below give T cell receptor beta chains drawn from one sample of a study of blood T cell repertoires in COVID-19. TCRdb keeps only in-frame clones here, not all; method: immunoSEQ multiplex PCR. The table includes 150,000 to 200,000 clones, under 90% detected once. Sequencing was carried out using peripheral blood. Receptors originate from a woman aged 70-85 years with COVID-19, enrolled during active disease. Both conserved end residues are part of each CDR3. A D gene is named only where the DNA matches it firmly. A clone size is listed for some rows: how often the clone was seen (once, few, many), or a class if it is expanded.

D gene: NA
V gene: TRBV6-5
clone size: NA
J gene: TRBJ1-2
CDR3 protein: CASSTRRGGSYGYTF
CDR3 DNA: TGTGCCAGCAGCACAAGAAGGGGCGGATCCTATGGCTACACCTTC

D gene: TRBD2
V gene: TRBV5-8
clone size: NA
J gene: TRBJ2-2
CDR3 protein: CASSLGRLAVNTGELFF
CDR3 DNA: TGTGCCAGCAGCTTGGGGAGACTAGCGGTAAACACCGGGGAGCTGTTTTTT

D gene: TRBD2
V gene: TRBV11-3
clone size: NA
J gene: TRBJ2-5
CDR3 protein: CASSPSGREGETQYF
CDR3 DNA: TGTGCCAGCAGCCCTAGCGGGAGGGAAGGGGAGACCCAGTACTTC

D gene: TRBD2
V gene: TRBV10-2
clone size: NA
J gene: TRBJ2-2
CDR3 protein: CASRESGAAGGELFF
CDR3 DNA: TGCGCCAGCAGGGAGAGCGGGGCCGCTGGGGGGGAGCTGTTTTTT

D gene: NA
V gene: TRBV28
clone size: NA
J gene: TRBJ1-5
CDR3 protein: CASSFIGEINQPQHF
CDR3 DNA: TGTGCCAGCAGTTTTATCGGGGAGATTAATCAGCCCCAGCATTTT

D gene: TRBD1
V gene: TRBV6-5
clone size: NA
J gene: TRBJ2-2
CDR3 protein: CASAPGQGTGELFF
CDR3 DNA: TGTGCCAGCGCACCGGGACAGGGGACCGGGGAGCTGTTTTTT

D gene: NA
V gene: TRBV6-5
clone size: NA
J gene: TRBJ1-2
CDR3 protein: CASSNGVDYGYTF
CDR3 DNA: TGTGCCAGCAGTAACGGGGTAGACTATGGCTACACCTTC

D gene: NA
V gene: TRBV6-5
clone size: NA
J gene: TRBJ1-1
CDR3 protein: CASSYGGWTGEAFF
CDR3 DNA: TGTGCCAGCAGTTACGGGGGGTGGACGGGTGAAGCTTTCTTT

D gene: TRBD2
V gene: TRBV7-2
clone size: few
J gene: TRBJ2-5
CDR3 protein: CASSLGSGTAETQYF
CDR3 DNA: TGTGCCAGCAGCTTAGGGAGCGGGACGGCGGAGACCCAGTACTTC

D gene: NA
V gene: TRBV28
clone size: NA
J gene: TRBJ1-5
CDR3 protein: CATQRGLGQPQHF
CDR3 DNA: TGTGCCACTCAGCGGGGGCTGGGTCAGCCCCAGCATTTT

D gene: TRBD1
V gene: TRBV7-2
clone size: NA
J gene: TRBJ1-5
CDR3 protein: CASSLDGTGGRPQHF
CDR3 DNA: TGTGCCAGCAGCTTAGATGGGACAGGGGGGCGGCCCCAGCATTTT

D gene: NA
V gene: TRBV11-1
clone size: few
J gene: TRBJ1-1
CDR3 protein: CASSLRGTEAFF
CDR3 DNA: TGTGCCAGCAGCTTACGGGGGACTGAAGCTTTCTTT

D gene: TRBD1
V gene: TRBV6-1
clone size: NA
J gene: TRBJ1-2
CDR3 protein: CASSEAFATGVGYTF
CDR3 DNA: TGTGCCAGCAGTGAAGCGTTCGCGACAGGGGTCGGCTACACCTTC

D gene: NA
V gene: TRBV4-1
clone size: once
J gene: TRBJ1-5
CDR3 protein: CASSPIRGLNQPQHF
CDR3 DNA: TGCGCCAGCAGCCCGATCCGAGGGTTGAATCAGCCCCAGCATTTT

D gene: NA
V gene: TRBV15
clone size: NA
J gene: TRBJ2-1
CDR3 protein: CATSSGRSSYNEQFF
CDR3 DNA: TGTGCCACGAGCAGCGGTAGAAGCTCCTACAATGAGCAGTTCTTC

D gene: NA
V gene: TRBV5-1
clone size: NA
J gene: TRBJ1-1
CDR3 protein: CASSFEENTEAFF
CDR3 DNA: TGCGCCAGCAGCTTTGAGGAGAACACTGAAGCTTTCTTT

D gene: TRBD1
V gene: TRBV24-1
clone size: many
J gene: TRBJ2-1
CDR3 protein: CATSDLRQGTNEQFF
CDR3 DNA: TGTGCCACCAGTGATTTAAGACAGGGTACCAATGAGCAGTTCTTC

D gene: TRBD1
V gene: TRBV6-2/TRBV6-3
clone size: NA
J gene: TRBJ1-5
CDR3 protein: CASSYADRRGRGQPNQPQHF
CDR3 DNA: TGTGCCAGCAGTTACGCCGATCGCAGGGGGCGCGGACAACCAAATCAGCCCCAGCATTTT

D gene: TRBD2
V gene: TRBV9
clone size: NA
J gene: TRBJ2-1
CDR3 protein: CASCVRGGAGNEQFF
CDR3 DNA: TGTGCCAGCTGCGTTCGCGGGGGGGCGGGGAATGAGCAGTTCTTC

D gene: TRBD1
V gene: TRBV5-1
clone size: NA
J gene: TRBJ1-1
CDR3 protein: CASSLGDREAFF
CDR3 DNA: TGCGCCAGCAGCTTGGGGGACAGGGAAGCTTTCTTT

D gene: NA
V gene: TRBV3-1/TRBV3-2
clone size: NA
J gene: TRBJ2-4
CDR3 protein: CASSSWDIAKNIQYF
CDR3 DNA: TGTGCCAGCAGCTCCTGGGACATTGCCAAAAACATTCAGTACTTC

D gene: NA
V gene: TRBV27
clone size: NA
J gene: TRBJ1-6
CDR3 protein: CASSFPGAPLHF
CDR3 DNA: TGTGCCAGCAGTTTCCCAGGGGCTCCCCTCCACTTT

D gene: NA
V gene: TRBV10-3
clone size: NA
J gene: TRBJ2-7
CDR3 protein: CASRWGDRYEQYF
CDR3 DNA: TGTGCCAGCCGTTGGGGGGACAGATACGAGCAGTACTTC

D gene: NA
V gene: TRBV9
clone size: NA
J gene: TRBJ2-2
CDR3 protein: CASSNGGMNTGELFF
CDR3 DNA: TGTGCCAGCTCAAACGGCGGGATGAACACCGGGGAGCTGTTTTTT

D gene: TRBD1
V gene: TRBV3-1/TRBV3-2
clone size: NA
J gene: TRBJ1-1
CDR3 protein: CASSSRTGGNEAFF
CDR3 DNA: TGTGCCAGCAGTTCAAGGACAGGGGGGAATGAAGCTTTCTTT

D gene: NA
V gene: TRBV12-3/TRBV12-4
clone size: NA
J gene: TRBJ1-2
CDR3 protein: CASSDPGGGYTF
CDR3 DNA: TGTGCCAGCAGTGACCCGGGAGGAGGCTACACCTTC

D gene: NA
V gene: TRBV18
clone size: NA
J gene: TRBJ1-2
CDR3 protein: CASSPDTEAVYGYTF
CDR3 DNA: TGTGCCAGCTCACCGGACACCGAGGCGGTTTATGGCTACACCTTC

D gene: TRBD2
V gene: TRBV6-5
clone size: NA
J gene: TRBJ2-3
CDR3 protein: CASSPPGTRDTQYF
CDR3 DNA: TGTGCCAGCAGTCCCCCCGGGACTAGGGATACGCAGTATTTT

D gene: NA
V gene: TRBV12-3/TRBV12-4
clone size: NA
J gene: TRBJ2-3
CDR3 protein: CASSSAGSDTQYF
CDR3 DNA: TGTGCCAGCAGTTCTGCGGGGTCAGATACGCAGTATTTT

D gene: NA
V gene: TRBV7-2
clone size: NA
J gene: TRBJ2-7
CDR3 protein: CASSRWKREQYF
CDR3 DNA: TGTGCCAGCAGCCGTTGGAAGCGCGAGCAGTACTTC

D gene: NA
V gene: TRBV27
clone size: NA
J gene: TRBJ1-2
CDR3 protein: CASSLRGMGLSESPGYTF
CDR3 DNA: TGTGCCAGCAGTTTAAGGGGGATGGGACTATCGGAATCTCCTGGCTACACCTTC

D gene: NA
V gene: TRBV5-1
clone size: NA
J gene: TRBJ2-3
CDR3 protein: CASWLQGPDTQYF
CDR3 DNA: TGCGCCAGCTGGCTTCAGGGGCCAGATACGCAGTATTTT

D gene: NA
V gene: TRBV7-2
clone size: once
J gene: TRBJ1-4
CDR3 protein: CASSLDSFNEKLFF
CDR3 DNA: TGTGCCAGCAGCCTCGACAGTTTTAATGAAAAACTGTTTTTT

D gene: NA
V gene: TRBV19
clone size: NA
J gene: TRBJ1-1
CDR3 protein: CASSRREGNTEAFF
CDR3 DNA: TGTGCCAGTTCACGCCGGGAGGGTAACACTGAAGCTTTCTTT

D gene: TRBD1
V gene: TRBV28
clone size: NA
J gene: TRBJ1-5
CDR3 protein: CASSLVDRGLSQPQHF
CDR3 DNA: TGTGCCAGCAGTTTGGTGGACAGGGGGCTCAGTCAGCCCCAGCATTTT

D gene: NA
V gene: TRBV11-2
clone size: few
J gene: TRBJ1-6
CDR3 protein: CASSLGLGHPGEPLHF
CDR3 DNA: TGTGCCAGCAGCTTAGGTCTGGGACACCCCGGAGAACCCCTCCACTTT

D gene: NA
V gene: TRBV5-1
clone size: NA
J gene: TRBJ1-2
CDR3 protein: CASRDISNYGYTF
CDR3 DNA: TGCGCCAGCAGGGACATTTCTAACTATGGCTACACCTTC

D gene: TRBD1
V gene: TRBV7-8
clone size: NA
J gene: TRBJ1-6
CDR3 protein: CASSLGGTDSPLHF
CDR3 DNA: TGTGCCAGCAGCTTAGGGGGGACAGACTCACCCCTCCACTTT

D gene: NA
V gene: TRBV3-1/TRBV3-2
clone size: few
J gene: TRBJ1-2
CDR3 protein: CASSQGSRGYTF
CDR3 DNA: TGTGCCAGCAGCCAAGGGTCGAGGGGCTACACCTTC

D gene: TRBD1
V gene: TRBV5-5
clone size: NA
J gene: TRBJ2-3
CDR3 protein: CASRYTQGADTQYF
CDR3 DNA: TGTGCCAGCAGATACACTCAGGGGGCAGATACGCAGTATTTT

D gene: TRBD2
V gene: TRBV5-3
clone size: NA
J gene: TRBJ2-5
CDR3 protein: CARSLPKGTSGEVRRETQYF
CDR3 DNA: TGTGCCAGAAGCTTGCCAAAGGGGACTAGCGGGGAAGTAAGGAGGGAGACCCAGTACTTC

D gene: NA
V gene: TRBV5-4
clone size: NA
J gene: TRBJ1-3
CDR3 protein: CASSFMPVSGNTIYF
CDR3 DNA: TGTGCCAGCAGCTTCATGCCGGTCTCTGGAAACACCATATATTTT

D gene: NA
V gene: TRBV29-1
clone size: NA
J gene: TRBJ1-1
CDR3 protein: CSVEDRNTEAFF
CDR3 DNA: TGCAGCGTTGAGGACAGAAACACTGAAGCTTTCTTT

D gene: NA
V gene: TRBV29-1
clone size: few
J gene: TRBJ2-7
CDR3 protein: CSGVRLNEQYF
CDR3 DNA: TGCAGCGGTGTACGGTTGAACGAGCAGTACTTC

D gene: NA
V gene: TRBV9
clone size: few
J gene: TRBJ1-3
CDR3 protein: CASSVALGSGNTIYF
CDR3 DNA: TGTGCCAGCAGCGTGGCCCTAGGCTCTGGAAACACCATATATTTT

D gene: TRBD1
V gene: TRBV2
clone size: few
J gene: TRBJ1-1
CDR3 protein: CASRRTGGNLGNTEAFF
CDR3 DNA: TGTGCCAGCAGGAGGACAGGGGGGAACTTGGGGAACACTGAAGCTTTCTTT